The source of this T cell receptor beta chain is a study of T cell repertoires in cytomegalovirus infection. V was pared by 6 bases and J by 1 base, with 14 bases between. Per germline, CDR1 SGHNT and CDR2 YENEEA. The CDR3 totals 15 residues. One entry per CDR3 protein results from TCRdb running MiXCR on the reads. The repertoire includes about 60,000 distinct CDR3 sequences, 20% of them detected once, and 73% sits in the top ten. This clonotype was seen a handful of times. Its cognate antigen is unknown. The sequence was collected from a human donor in good health (CMV status not recorded). Some clones in this sample may be carry-over from other donors' samples. Source: CD8+ T cells from cultured PBMCs, taken from culture after CMV antigen stimulation. V is TRBV11-3 and J is TRBJ2-3; D unclear. DNA of the CDR3: TGTGCCAGCAGTCCGGGTTTCCGGGGCACAGATACGCAGTATTTT. Translated, it gives CASSPGFRGTDTQYF.